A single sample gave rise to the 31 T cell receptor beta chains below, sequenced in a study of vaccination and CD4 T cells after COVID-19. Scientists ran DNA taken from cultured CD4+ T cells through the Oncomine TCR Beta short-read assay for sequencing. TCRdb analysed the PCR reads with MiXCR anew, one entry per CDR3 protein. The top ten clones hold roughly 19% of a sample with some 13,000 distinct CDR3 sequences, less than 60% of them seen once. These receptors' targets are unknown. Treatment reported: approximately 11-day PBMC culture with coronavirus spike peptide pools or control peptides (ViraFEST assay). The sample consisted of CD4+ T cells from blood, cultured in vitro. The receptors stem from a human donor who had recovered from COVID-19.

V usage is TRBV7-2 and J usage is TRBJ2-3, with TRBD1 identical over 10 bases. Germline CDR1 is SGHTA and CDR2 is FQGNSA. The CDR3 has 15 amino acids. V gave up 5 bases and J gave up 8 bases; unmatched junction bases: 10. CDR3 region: CASSPPGQGTGTQYF. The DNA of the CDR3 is TGTGCCAGCAGCCCTCCGGGACAGGGGACGGGTACGCAGTATTTT. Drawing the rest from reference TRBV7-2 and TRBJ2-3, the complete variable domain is GAGVSQSPSNKVTEKGKDVELRCDPISGHTALYWYRQSLGQGLEFLIYFQGNSAPDKSGLPSDRFSAERTGGSVSTLTIQRTQQEDSAVYLCASSPPGQGTGTQYFGPGTRLTVL.

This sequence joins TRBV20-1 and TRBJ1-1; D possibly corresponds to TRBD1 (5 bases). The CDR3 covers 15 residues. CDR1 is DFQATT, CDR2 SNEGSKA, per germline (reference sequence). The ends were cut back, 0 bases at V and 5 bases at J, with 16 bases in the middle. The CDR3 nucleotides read TGCAGTGCTAGAGATCTGGGGACCGGGAGGACTGAAGCTTTCTTT. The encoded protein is CSARDLGTGRTEAFF.

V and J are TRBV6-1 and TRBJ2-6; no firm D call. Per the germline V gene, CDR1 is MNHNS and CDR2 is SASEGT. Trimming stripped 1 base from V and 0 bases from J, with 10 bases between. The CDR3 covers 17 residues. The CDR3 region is CASSEGLLNSGANVLTF. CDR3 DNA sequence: TGTGCCAGCAGTGAAGGATTATTAAACTCTGGGGCCAACGTCCTGACTTTC.

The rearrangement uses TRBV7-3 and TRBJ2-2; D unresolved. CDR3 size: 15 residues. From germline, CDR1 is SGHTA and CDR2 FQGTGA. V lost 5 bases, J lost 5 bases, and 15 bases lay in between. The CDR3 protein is CASSPGAGWTGELFF. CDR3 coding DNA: TGTGCCAGCAGCCCCGGAGCAGGCTGGACCGGGGAGCTGTTTTTT.

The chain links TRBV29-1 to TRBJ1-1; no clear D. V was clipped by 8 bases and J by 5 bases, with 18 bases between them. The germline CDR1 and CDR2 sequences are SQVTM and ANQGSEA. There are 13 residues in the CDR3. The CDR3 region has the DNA TGCAGCTTGGAAAGCACCGAAGGGACTGAAGCTTTCTTT. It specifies CSLESTEGTEAFF.

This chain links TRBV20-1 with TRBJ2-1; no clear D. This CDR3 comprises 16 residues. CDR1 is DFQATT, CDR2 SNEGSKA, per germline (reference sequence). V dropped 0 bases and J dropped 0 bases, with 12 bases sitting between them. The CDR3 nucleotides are TGCAGTGCTAGAGACATTGAGCGTAGCTCCTACAATGAGCAGTTCTTC. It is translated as CSARDIERSSYNEQFF.

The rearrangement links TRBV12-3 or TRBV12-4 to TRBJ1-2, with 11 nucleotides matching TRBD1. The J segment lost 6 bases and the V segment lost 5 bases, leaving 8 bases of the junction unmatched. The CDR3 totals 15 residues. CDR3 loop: CASSPWTGGGDGYTF. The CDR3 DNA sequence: TGTGCCAGCAGTCCCTGGACAGGGGGCGGTGATGGCTACACCTTC.

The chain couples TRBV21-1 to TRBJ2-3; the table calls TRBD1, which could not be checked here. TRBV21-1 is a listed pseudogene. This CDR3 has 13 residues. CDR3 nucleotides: TGTGCCAGCAGCGTTGGGGGGGTGGATACGCAGTATTTT. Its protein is CASSVGGVDTQYF.

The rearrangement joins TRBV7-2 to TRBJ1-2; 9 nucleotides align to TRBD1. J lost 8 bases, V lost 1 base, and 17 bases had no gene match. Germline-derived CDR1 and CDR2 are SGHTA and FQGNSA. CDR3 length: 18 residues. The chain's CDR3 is CASSLVVTPGQGLFGYTF. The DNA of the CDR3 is TGTGCCAGCAGCTTAGTAGTAACTCCGGGACAGGGCCTATTCGGCTACACCTTC.

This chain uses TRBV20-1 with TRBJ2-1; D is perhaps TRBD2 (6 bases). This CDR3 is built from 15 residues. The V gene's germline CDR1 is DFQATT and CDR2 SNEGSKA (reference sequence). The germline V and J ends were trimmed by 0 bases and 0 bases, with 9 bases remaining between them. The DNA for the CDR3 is TGCAGTGCTAGAGATCTAGCGTACTCCTACAATGAGCAGTTCTTC. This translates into CSARDLAYSYNEQFF.

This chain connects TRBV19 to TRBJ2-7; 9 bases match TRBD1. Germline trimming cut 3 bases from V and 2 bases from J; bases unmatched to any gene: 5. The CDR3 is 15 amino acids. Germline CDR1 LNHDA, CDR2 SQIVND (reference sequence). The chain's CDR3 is CASSIGTGTTYEQYF. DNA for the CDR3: TGTGCCAGTAGTATCGGGACAGGGACAACCTACGAGCAGTACTTC.

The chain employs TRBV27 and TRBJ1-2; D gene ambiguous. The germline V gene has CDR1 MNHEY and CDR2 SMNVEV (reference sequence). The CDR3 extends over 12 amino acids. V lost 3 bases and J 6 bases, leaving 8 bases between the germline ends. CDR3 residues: CASSFEGNGYTF. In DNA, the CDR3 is TGTGCCAGCAGTTTCGAGGGAAATGGCTACACCTTC.

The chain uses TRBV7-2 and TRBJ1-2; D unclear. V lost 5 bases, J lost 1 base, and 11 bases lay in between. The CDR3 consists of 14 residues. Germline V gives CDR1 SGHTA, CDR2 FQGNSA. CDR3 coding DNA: TGTGCCAGCAGCCGGGGTGGGAGTAACTATGGCTACACCTTC. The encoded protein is CASSRGGSNYGYTF.

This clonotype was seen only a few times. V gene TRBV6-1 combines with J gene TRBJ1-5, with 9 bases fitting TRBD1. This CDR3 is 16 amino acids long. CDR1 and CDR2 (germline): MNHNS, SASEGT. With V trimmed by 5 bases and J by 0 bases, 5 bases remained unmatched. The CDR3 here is CASSLLQGASNQPQHF. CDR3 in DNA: TGTGCCAGCAGTCTCCTACAGGGGGCTAGCAATCAGCCCCAGCATTTT.

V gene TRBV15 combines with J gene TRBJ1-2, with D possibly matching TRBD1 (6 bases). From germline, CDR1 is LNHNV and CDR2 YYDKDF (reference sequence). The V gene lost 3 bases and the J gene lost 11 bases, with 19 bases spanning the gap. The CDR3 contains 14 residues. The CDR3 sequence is CATSSANPGTKYTF. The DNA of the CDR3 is TGTGCCACCAGCAGTGCCAATCCCGGGACAAAGTACACCTTC.

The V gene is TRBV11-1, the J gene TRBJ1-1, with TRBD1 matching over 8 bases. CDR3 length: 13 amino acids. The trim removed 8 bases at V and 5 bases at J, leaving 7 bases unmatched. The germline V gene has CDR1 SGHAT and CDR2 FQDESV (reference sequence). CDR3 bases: TGTGCCAGCCGGGACAGGACGACGACTGAAGCTTTCTTT. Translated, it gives CASRDRTTTEAFF.

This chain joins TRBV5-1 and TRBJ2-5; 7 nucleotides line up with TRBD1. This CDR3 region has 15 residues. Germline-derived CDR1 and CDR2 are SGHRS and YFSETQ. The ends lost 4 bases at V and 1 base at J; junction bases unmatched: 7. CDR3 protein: CASSLDEGAQETQYF. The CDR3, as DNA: TGCGCCAGCAGCCTGGACGAGGGGGCCCAAGAGACCCAGTACTTC.

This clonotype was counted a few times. The CDR3 protein is CATSVGSGRAGETQYF. As DNA, the CDR3 is TGTGCCACCAGTGTAGGTAGCGGGAGGGCCGGAGAGACCCAGTACTTC. The rearrangement joins TRBV24-1 to TRBJ2-5, with 11 nucleotides matching TRBD2. Germline V lookup: CDR1 KGHDR, CDR2 SFDVKD. The CDR3 has 16 residues. Trimming cost V 5 bases and J 4 bases; bases outside gene matches: 8.

CDR3 sequence reads: CASSLGSAGGYNEQFF. CDR3 bases: TGTGCCAGCAGCTTAGGGTCCGCGGGAGGGTACAATGAGCAGTTCTTC. The gene calls are TRBV7-2 and TRBJ2-1; 9 bases line up with TRBD2. The germline gives CDR1 SGHTA, CDR2 FQGNSA. CDR3 length: 16 residues. V trimming: 1 base; J trimming: 4 bases; junction bases outside the gene matches: 5. Filled out from reference TRBV7-2 and TRBJ2-1, the complete variable domain reads GAGVSQSPSNKVTEKGKDVELRCDPISGHTALYWYRQSLGQGLEFLIYFQGNSAPDKSGLPSDRFSAERTGGSVSTLTIQRTQQEDSAVYLCASSLGSAGGYNEQFFGPGTRLTVL.

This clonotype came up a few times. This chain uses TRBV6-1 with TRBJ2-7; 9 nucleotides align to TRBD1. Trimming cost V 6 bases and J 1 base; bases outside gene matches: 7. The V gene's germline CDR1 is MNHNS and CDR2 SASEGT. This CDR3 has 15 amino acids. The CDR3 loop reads CASRKGTGQSYEQYF. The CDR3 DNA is TGTGCCAGCAGAAAGGGGACAGGGCAATCCTACGAGCAGTACTTC.

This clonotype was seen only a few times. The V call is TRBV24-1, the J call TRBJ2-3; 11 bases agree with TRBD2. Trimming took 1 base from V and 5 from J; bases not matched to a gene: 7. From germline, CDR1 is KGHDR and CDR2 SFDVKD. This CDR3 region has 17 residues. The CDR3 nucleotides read TGTGCCACCAGTGATTTACCCACTAGCGGGAGTCAAGATACGCAGTATTTT. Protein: CATSDLPTSGSQDTQYF.

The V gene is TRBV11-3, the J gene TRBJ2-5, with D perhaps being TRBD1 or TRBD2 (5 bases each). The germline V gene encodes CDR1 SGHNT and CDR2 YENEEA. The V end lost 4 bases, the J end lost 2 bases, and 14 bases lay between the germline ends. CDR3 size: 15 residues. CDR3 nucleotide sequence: TGTGCCAGCAGCTCCGGTGGGGGTCGGCAAGAGACCCAGTACTTC. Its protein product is CASSSGGGRQETQYF.

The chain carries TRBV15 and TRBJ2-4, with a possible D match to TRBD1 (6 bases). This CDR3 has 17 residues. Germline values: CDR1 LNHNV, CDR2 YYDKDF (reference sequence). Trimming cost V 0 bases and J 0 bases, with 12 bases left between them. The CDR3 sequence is CATSRDWQGLAKNIQYF. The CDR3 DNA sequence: TGTGCCACCAGCAGAGATTGGCAGGGGCTAGCCAAAAACATTCAGTACTTC.

The CDR3 nucleotides read TGTGCCAGCTCACCAATTCCTCACACCGGGGAGCTGTTTTTT. The encoded protein is CASSPIPHTGELFF. The V and J genes are TRBV18 and TRBJ2-2, with D unresolved. CDR1 and CDR2 from the germline V gene are KGHSH and LQKENI. This CDR3 is built from 14 residues. The germline V and J ends were trimmed by 2 bases and 3 bases, with 7 bases remaining between them.

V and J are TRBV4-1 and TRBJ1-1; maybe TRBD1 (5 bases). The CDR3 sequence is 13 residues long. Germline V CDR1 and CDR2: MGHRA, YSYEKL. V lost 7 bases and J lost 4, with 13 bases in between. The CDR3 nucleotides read TGCGCCAGCAACCAGGGTGGTCGCACTGAAGCTTTCTTT. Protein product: CASNQGGRTEAFF.

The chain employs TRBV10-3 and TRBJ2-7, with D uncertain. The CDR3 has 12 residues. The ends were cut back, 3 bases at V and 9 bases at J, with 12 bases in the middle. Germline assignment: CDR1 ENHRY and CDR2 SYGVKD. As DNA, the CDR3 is TGTGCCATCAGTGATTCAGATACGGTGCAGTACTTC. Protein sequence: CAISDSDTVQYF.

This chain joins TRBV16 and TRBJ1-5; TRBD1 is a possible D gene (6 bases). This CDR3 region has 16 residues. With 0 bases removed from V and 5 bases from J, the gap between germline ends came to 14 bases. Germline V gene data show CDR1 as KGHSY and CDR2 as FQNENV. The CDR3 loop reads CASSQSRGKGDQPQHF. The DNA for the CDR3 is TGTGCCAGCAGCCAATCACGCGGGAAGGGGGATCAGCCCCAGCATTTT.

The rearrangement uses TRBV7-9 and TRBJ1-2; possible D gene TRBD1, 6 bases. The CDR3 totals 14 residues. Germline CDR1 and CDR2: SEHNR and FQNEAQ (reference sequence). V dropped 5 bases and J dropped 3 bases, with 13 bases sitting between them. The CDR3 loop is CASSNTGSYYGYTF. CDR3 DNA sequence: TGTGCCAGCAGCAATACAGGGTCCTACTATGGCTACACCTTC.

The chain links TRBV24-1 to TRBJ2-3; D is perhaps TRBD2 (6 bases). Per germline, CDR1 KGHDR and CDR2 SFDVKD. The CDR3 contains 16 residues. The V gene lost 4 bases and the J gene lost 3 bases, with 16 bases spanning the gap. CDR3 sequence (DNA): TGTGCCACCAGTGACCCCCGGGTTAGCGGTACAGATACGCAGTATTTT. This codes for CATSDPRVSGTDTQYF.

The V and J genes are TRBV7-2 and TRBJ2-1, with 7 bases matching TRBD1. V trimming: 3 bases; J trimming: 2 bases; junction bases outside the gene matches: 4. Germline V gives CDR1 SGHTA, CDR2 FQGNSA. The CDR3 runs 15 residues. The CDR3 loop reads CASSFDRATYNEQFF. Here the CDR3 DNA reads TGTGCCAGCAGCTTCGACAGGGCTACCTACAATGAGCAGTTCTTC.

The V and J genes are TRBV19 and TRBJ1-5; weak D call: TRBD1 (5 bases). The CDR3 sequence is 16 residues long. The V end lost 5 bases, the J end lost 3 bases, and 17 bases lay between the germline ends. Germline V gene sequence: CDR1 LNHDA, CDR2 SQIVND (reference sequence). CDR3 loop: CASSLGGIASNQPQHF. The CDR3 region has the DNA TGTGCCAGTAGTCTCGGGGGAATTGCATCCAATCAGCCCCAGCATTTT.